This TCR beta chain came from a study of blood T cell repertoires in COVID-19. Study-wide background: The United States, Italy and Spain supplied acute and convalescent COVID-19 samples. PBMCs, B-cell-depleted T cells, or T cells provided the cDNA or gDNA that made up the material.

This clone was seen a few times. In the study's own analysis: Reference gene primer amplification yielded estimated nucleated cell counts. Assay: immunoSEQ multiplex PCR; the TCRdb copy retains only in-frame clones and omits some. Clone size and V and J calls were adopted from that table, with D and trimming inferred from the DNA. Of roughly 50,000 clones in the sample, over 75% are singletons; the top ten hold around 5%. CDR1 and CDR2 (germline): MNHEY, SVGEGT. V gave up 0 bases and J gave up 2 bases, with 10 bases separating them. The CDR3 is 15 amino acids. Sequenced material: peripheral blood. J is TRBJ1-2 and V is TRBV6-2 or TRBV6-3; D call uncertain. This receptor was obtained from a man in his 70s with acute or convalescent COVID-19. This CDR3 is CASSYSISVNYGYTF. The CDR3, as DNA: TGTGCCAGCAGTTACTCGATATCAGTAAACTATGGCTACACCTTC.